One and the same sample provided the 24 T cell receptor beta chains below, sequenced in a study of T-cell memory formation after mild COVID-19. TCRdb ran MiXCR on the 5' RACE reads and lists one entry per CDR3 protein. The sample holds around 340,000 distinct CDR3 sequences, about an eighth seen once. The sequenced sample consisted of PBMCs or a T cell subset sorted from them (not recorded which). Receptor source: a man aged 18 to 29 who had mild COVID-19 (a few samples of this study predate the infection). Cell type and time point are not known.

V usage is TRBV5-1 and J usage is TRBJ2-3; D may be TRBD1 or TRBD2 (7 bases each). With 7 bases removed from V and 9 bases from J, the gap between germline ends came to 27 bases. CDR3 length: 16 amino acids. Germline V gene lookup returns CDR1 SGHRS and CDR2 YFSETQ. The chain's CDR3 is CASGVSAGGAPFTQYF. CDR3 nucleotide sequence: TGCGCCAGCGGGGTCTCCGCAGGGGGGGCCCCCTTCACGCAGTATTTT.

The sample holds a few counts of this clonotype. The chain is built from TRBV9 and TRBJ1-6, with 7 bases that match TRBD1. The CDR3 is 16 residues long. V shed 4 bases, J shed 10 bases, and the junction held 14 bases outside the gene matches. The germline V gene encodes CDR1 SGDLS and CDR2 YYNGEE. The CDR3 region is CASSPVGGTDGSPLHF. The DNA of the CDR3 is TGTGCCAGCAGCCCAGTAGGGGGGACAGATGGGTCACCCCTCCACTTT.

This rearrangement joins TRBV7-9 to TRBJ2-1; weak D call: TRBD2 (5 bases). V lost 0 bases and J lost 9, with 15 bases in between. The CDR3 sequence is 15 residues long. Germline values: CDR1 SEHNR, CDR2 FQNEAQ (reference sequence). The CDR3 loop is CASSLAAGLAGEQFF. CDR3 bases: TGTGCCAGCAGCTTAGCGGCGGGCCTGGCCGGTGAGCAGTTCTTC.

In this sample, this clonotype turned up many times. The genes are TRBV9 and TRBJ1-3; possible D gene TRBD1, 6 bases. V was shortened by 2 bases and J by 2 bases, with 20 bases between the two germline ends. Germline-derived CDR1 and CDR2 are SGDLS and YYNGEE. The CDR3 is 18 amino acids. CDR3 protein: CASSVFPEAGTTGNTIYF. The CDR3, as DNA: TGTGCCAGCAGCGTGTTCCCCGAAGCAGGGACAACTGGAAACACCATATATTTT.

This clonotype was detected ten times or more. CDR3 sequence reads: CASKPGGGYTEAFF. The CDR3 DNA reads TGCGCCAGCAAACCAGGGGGTGGATACACTGAAGCTTTCTTT. The chain carries TRBV5-1 and TRBJ1-1, with 7 bases fitting TRBD1. There are 14 residues in the CDR3. V was clipped by 6 bases and J by 3 bases; unmatched bases: 8. CDR1 and CDR2 from the germline V gene are SGHRS and YFSETQ.

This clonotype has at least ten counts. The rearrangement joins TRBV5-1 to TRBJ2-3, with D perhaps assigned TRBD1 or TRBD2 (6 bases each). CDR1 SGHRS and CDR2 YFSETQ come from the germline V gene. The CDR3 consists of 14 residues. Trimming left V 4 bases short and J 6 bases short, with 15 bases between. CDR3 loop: CASSPGLQGDTQYF. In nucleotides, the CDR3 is TGCGCCAGCAGCCCGGGACTCCAGGGGGATACGCAGTATTTT.

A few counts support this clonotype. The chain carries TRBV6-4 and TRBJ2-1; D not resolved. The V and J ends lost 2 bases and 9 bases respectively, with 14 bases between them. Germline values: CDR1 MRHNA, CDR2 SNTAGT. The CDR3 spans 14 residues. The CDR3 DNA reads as TGTGCCAGCAGTGACGCCTCCGGGTCGCGTGAGCAGTTCTTC. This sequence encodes CASSDASGSREQFF.

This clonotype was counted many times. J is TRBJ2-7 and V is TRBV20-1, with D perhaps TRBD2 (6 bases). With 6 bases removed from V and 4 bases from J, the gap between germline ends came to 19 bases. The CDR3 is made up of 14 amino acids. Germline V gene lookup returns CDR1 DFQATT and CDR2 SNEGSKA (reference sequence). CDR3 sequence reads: CSARGRDSKYEQYV. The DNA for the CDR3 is TGCAGTGCCCGGGGCCGGGACTCCAAGTACGAGCAGTACGTC.

CDR3 nucleotides: TGTGCCAGCTCACCGCCCGGGAGGTACACTGAAGCTTTCTTT. Translating it yields CASSPPGRYTEAFF. This sequence joins TRBV18 and TRBJ1-1; no definite D call. Trimming stripped 3 bases from V and 3 bases from J, with 11 bases between. The CDR3 has 14 residues. Germline CDR1 and CDR2: KGHSH and LQKENI. Together with reference TRBV18 and TRBJ1-1, the CDR3 gives the full variable domain: NAGVMQNPRHLVRRRGQEARLRCSPMKGHSHVYWYRQLPEEGLKFMVYLQKENIIDESGMPKERFSAEFPKEGPSILRIQQVVRGDSAAYFCASSPPGRYTEAFFGQGTRLTVV.

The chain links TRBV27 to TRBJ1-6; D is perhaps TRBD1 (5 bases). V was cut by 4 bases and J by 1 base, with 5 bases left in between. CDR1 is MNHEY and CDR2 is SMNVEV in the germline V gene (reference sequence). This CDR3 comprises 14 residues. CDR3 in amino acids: CASSSGSYNSPLHF. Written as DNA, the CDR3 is TGTGCCAGCAGTTCAGGGTCCTATAATTCACCCCTCCACTTT.

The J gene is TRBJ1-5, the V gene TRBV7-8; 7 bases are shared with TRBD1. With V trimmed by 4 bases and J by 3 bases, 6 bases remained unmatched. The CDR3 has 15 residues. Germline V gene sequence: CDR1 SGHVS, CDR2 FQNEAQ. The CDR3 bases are TGTGCCAGCAGCTACCACAGGGGCGACAATCAGCCCCAGCATTTT. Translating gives CASSYHRGDNQPQHF. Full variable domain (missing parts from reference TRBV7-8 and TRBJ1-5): GAGVSQSPRYKVAKRGQDVALRCDPISGHVSLFWYQQALGQGPEFLTYFQNEAQLDKSGLPSDRFFAERPEGSVSTLKIQRTQQEDSAVYLCASSYHRGDNQPQHFGDGTRLSIL.

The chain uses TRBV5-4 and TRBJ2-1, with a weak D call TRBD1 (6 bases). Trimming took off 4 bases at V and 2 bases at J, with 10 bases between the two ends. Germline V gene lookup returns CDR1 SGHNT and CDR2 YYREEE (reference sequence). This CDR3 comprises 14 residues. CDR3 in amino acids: CASSPQGPYNEQFF. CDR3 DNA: TGTGCCAGCAGCCCGCAGGGGCCCTACAATGAGCAGTTCTTC.

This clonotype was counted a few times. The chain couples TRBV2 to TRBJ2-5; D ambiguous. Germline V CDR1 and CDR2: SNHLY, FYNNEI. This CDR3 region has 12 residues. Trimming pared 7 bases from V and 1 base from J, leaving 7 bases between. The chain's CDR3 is CASIRSQETQYF. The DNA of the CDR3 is TGTGCCAGCATACGGAGCCAAGAGACCCAGTACTTC. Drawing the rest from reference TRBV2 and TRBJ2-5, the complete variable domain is EPEVTQTPSHQVTQMGQEVILRCVPISNHLYFYWYRQILGQKVEFLVSFYNNEISEKSEIFDDQFSVERPDGSNFTLKIRSTKLEDSAMYFCASIRSQETQYFGPGTRLLVL.

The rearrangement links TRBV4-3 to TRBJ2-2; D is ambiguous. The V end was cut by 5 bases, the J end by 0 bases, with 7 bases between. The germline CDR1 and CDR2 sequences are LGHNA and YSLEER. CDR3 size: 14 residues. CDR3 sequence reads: CASSVGPNTGELFF. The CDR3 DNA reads TGCGCCAGCAGCGTTGGACCGAACACCGGGGAGCTGTTTTTT.

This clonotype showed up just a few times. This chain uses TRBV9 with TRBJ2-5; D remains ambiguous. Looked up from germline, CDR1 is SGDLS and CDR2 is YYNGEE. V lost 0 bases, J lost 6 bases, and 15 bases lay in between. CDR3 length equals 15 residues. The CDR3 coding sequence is TGTGCCAGCAGCGTAGCAAGTTGGTCGGAGAAGACCCAGTACTTC. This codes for CASSVASWSEKTQYF.

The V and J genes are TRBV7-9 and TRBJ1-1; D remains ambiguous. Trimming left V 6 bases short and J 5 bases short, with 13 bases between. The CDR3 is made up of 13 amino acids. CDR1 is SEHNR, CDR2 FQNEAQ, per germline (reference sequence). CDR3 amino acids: CASREWSGTEAFF. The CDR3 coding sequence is TGTGCCAGCAGGGAGTGGAGTGGGACTGAAGCTTTCTTT. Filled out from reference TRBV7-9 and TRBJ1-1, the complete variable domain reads DTGVSQNPRHKITKRGQNVTFRCDPISEHNRLYWYRQTLGQGPEFLTYFQNEAQLEKSRLLSDRFSAERPKGSFSTLEIQRTEQGDSAMYLCASREWSGTEAFFGQGTRLTVV.

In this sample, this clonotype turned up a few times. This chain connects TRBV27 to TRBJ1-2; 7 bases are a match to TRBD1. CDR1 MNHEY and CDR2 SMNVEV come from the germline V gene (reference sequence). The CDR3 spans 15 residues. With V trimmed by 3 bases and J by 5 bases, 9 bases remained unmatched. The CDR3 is CASSFLTGASYGYTF. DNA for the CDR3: TGTGCCAGCAGTTTCCTTACAGGGGCTTCTTATGGCTACACCTTC.

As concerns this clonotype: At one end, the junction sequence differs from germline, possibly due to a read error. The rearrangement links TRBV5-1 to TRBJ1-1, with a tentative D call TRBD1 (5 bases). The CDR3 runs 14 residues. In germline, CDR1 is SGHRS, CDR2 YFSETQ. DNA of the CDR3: TGCGCCAGCAGCTTCGGGTCATCGGACACTGGAGCTTTCTTT. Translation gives CASSFGSSDTGAFF.

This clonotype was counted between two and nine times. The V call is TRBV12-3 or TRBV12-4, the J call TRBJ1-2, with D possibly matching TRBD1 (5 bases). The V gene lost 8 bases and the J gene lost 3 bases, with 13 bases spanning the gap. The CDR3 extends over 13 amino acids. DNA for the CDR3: TGTGCCAGCTCTAAGGGGACGGACTATGGCTACACCTTC. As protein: CASSKGTDYGYTF.

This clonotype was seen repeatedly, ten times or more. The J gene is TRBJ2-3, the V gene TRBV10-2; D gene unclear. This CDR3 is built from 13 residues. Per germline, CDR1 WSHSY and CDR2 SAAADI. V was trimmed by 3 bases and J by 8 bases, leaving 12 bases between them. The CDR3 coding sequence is TGCGCCAGCAGTGACCCCGAGTCGGGTACGCAGTATTTT. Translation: CASSDPESGTQYF.

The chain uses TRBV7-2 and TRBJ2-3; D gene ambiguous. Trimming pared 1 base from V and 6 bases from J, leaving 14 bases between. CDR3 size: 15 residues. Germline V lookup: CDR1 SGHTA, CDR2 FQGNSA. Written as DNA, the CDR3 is TGTGCCAGCAGCTTAGAAAGGCTACCGACGGATACGCAGTATTTT. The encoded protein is CASSLERLPTDTQYF. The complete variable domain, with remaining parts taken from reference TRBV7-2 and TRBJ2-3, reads GAGVSQSPSNKVTEKGKDVELRCDPISGHTALYWYRQSLGQGLEFLIYFQGNSAPDKSGLPSDRFSAERTGGSVSTLTIQRTQQEDSAVYLCASSLERLPTDTQYFGPGTRLTVL.

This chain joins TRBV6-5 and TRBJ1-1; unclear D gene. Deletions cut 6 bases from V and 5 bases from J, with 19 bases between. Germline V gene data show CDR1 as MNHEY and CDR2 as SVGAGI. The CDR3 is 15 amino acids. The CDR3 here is CASRYAGADRTEAFF. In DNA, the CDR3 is TGTGCCAGCAGATACGCGGGAGCAGATCGTACTGAAGCTTTCTTT.

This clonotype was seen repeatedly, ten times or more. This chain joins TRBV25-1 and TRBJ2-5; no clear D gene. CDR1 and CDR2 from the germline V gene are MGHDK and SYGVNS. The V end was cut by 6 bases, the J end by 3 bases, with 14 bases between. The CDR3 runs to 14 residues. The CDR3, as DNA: TGTGCCAGCAGCGCGATCGCGACCGAAGAGACCCAGTACTTC. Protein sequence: CASSAIATEETQYF.

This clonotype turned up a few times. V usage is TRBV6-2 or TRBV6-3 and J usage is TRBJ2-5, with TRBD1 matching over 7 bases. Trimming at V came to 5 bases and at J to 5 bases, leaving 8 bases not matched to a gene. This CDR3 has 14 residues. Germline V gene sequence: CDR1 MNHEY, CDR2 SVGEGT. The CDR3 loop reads CASSDHTRGETQYF. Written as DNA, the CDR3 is TGTGCCAGCAGTGACCACACCAGGGGGGAGACCCAGTACTTC.